Presented here are 21 T cell receptor beta chains from one specimen sequenced in a study of cytomegalovirus exposure and HLA in healthy donors. TCRdb's copy holds only in-frame clones and misses some; the assay was immunoSEQ multiplex PCR. Among under 400,000 clones listed, 86% were seen once. What was sequenced was PBMCs. The origin of the receptors is a woman aged 18 to 35 in good health and CMV-seronegative.

The sample holds a few counts of this clone. V is TRBV29-1 and J is TRBJ2-1, with 8 bases identical to TRBD2. The CDR3 has 16 residues. The junction had 6 bases not matched to a gene; V was cut back by 2 bases and J by 0 bases. CDR1 SQVTM and CDR2 ANQGSEA come from the germline V gene. The CDR3, as DNA: TGCAGCGTTGAAATGGTAGCGGGGAGCTCCTACAATGAGCAGTTCTTC. Amino acids: CSVEMVAGSSYNEQFF.

The V gene is TRBV28, the J gene TRBJ2-7, with D possibly matching TRBD2 (5 bases). The ends were cut back, 8 bases at V and 0 bases at J, with 17 bases in the middle. The CDR3 loop spans 15 amino acids. Germline assignment: CDR1 MDHEN and CDR2 SYDVKM. CDR3 residues: CASAGESSRSYEQYF. For the CDR3, the DNA is TGTGCCAGCGCTGGGGAGAGCAGTCGCTCCTACGAGCAGTACTTC.

The chain couples TRBV2 to TRBJ1-5; 8 positions match TRBD1. J lost 5 bases, V lost 7 bases, and 10 bases had no gene match. Looked up from germline, CDR1 is SNHLY and CDR2 is FYNNEI. The CDR3 loop spans 15 amino acids. The CDR3 bases are TGTGCCAGCACATACACCGCAGGGGGCTATCAGCCCCAGCATTTT. This translates into CASTYTAGGYQPQHF.

The chain uses TRBV28 and TRBJ1-5; D gene ambiguous. This CDR3 is 15 amino acids long. Germline CDR1 is MDHEN and CDR2 is SYDVKM. The V end lost 7 bases, the J end lost 3 bases, and 16 bases lay between the germline ends. The CDR3 loop is CASTLSEGSNQPQHF. The CDR3 DNA reads as TGTGCCAGCACCCTTTCCGAGGGATCCAATCAGCCCCAGCATTTT.

The J gene is TRBJ1-2, the V gene TRBV6-1; D is unresolved. Germline V gives CDR1 MNHNS, CDR2 SASEGT. This CDR3 region has 11 residues. The ends were cut back, 5 bases at V and 8 bases at J, with 9 bases in the middle. CDR3 protein: CASSSPNGYTF. The CDR3 bases are TGTGCCAGCAGTTCCCCTAACGGCTACACCTTC.

The chain uses TRBV9 and TRBJ2-4, with TRBD1 as a possible D gene (6 bases). V lost 0 bases and J 5 bases, leaving 12 bases between the germline ends. Germline lookup yields CDR1 SGDLS and CDR2 YYNGEE. This CDR3 region has 15 residues. The CDR3 loop reads CASSVASGAENIQYF. DNA of the CDR3: TGTGCCAGCAGCGTAGCTTCAGGGGCGGAAAACATTCAGTACTTC.

V gene TRBV28 combines with J gene TRBJ2-7; 7 positions agree with TRBD1. V lost 8 bases, J lost 0 bases, and 13 bases stayed unmatched. Germline values: CDR1 MDHEN, CDR2 SYDVKM. CDR3 length: 16 residues. CDR3 DNA sequence: TGTGCCAGCTTCGGACAGGCGCATCATAGCTCCTACGAGCAGTACTTC. Protein sequence: CASFGQAHHSSYEQYF. The entire variable domain, with the rest obtained from reference TRBV28 and TRBJ2-7, is as follows: DVKVTQSSRYLVKRTGEKVFLECVQDMDHENMFWYRQDPGLGLRLIYFSYDVKMKEKGDIPEGYSVSREKKERFSLILESASTNQTSMYLCASFGQAHHSSYEQYFGPGTRLTVT.

The chain combines TRBV7-9 with TRBJ1-6; a weak D match, TRBD1 (5 bases). The CDR3 length is 16 residues. The V gene's germline CDR1 is SEHNR and CDR2 FQNEAQ (reference sequence). V was clipped by 2 bases and J by 0 bases, with 8 bases between them. The CDR3, as DNA: TGTGCCAGCAGCTTAATAGGGGACTCCTATAATTCACCCCTCCACTTT. Translation: CASSLIGDSYNSPLHF.

This chain connects TRBV2 to TRBJ1-4, with 8 bases aligning to TRBD1. V dropped 6 bases and J dropped 8; count of bases not matched to a gene: 11. Germline V gene sequence: CDR1 SNHLY, CDR2 FYNNEI. The CDR3 is made up of 15 amino acids. CDR3 sequence (DNA): TGTGCCAGCAGGACATTACAGGGGGTTACAGAAAAACTGTTTTTT. Translation: CASRTLQGVTEKLFF. The entire variable domain, with the rest obtained from reference TRBV2 and TRBJ1-4, is as follows: EPEVTQTPSHQVTQMGQEVILRCVPISNHLYFYWYRQILGQKVEFLVSFYNNEISEKSEIFDDQFSVERPDGSNFTLKIRSTKLEDSAMYFCASRTLQGVTEKLFFGSGTQLSVL.

The V gene is TRBV4-1, the J gene TRBJ1-2, with 8 bases matching TRBD1. V was clipped by 4 bases and J by 7 bases; unmatched bases: 20. The V gene's germline CDR1 is MGHRA and CDR2 YSYEKL. The CDR3 sequence is 18 residues long. The CDR3 DNA reads as TGCGCCAGCAGCCGAAACTCCGAGCGGACAGGGAATACGGGTGGCTACACCTTC. As protein: CASSRNSERTGNTGGYTF.

The V call is TRBV27, the J call TRBJ1-2; TRBD1 matches 8 bases. The length of the CDR3 is 15 residues. The V and J ends lost 0 bases and 4 bases, in that order; junction bases with no gene match: 4. Germline V gene lookup returns CDR1 MNHEY and CDR2 SMNVEV (reference sequence). The CDR3 nucleotides are TGTGCCAGCAGTTTATCGACGCAGGGGGCCTATGGCTACACCTTC. It is translated as CASSLSTQGAYGYTF.

The genes are TRBV7-9 and TRBJ1-2; the D is unclear. Per the germline V gene, CDR1 is SEHNR and CDR2 is FQNEAQ (reference sequence). This CDR3 is built from 18 residues. Trimming cost V 1 base and J 5 bases, with 23 bases left between them. The CDR3 loop reads CASSLVSAGEGVLYGYTF. DNA of the CDR3: TGTGCCAGCAGCTTAGTAAGTGCCGGGGAAGGCGTGCTATATGGCTACACCTTC.

The chain joins TRBV10-1 to TRBJ2-2; D may be TRBD2 (6 bases). Trimming took off 9 bases at V and 8 bases at J, with 13 bases between the two ends. This CDR3 spans 12 amino acids. The germline V gene has CDR1 WNHNN and CDR2 SYGVQD (reference sequence). CDR3 loop: CASRPGAGELFF. As DNA, the CDR3 is TGCGCCAGTCGGCCGGGAGCTGGGGAGCTGTTTTTT.

V gene TRBV28 combines with J gene TRBJ2-1, with 12 positions matching TRBD2. CDR3 length: 14 amino acids. With V trimmed by 6 bases and J by 13 bases, 10 bases remained unmatched. Germline V gene data show CDR1 as MDHEN and CDR2 as SYDVKM. The CDR3 DNA is TGTGCCAGCAGCCAACTTCGGACTAGCGGGGCCCAGTTCTTC. This encodes CASSQLRTSGAQFF. Using reference TRBV28 and TRBJ2-1 for the parts outside the CDR3, the full variable domain is DVKVTQSSRYLVKRTGEKVFLECVQDMDHENMFWYRQDPGLGLRLIYFSYDVKMKEKGDIPEGYSVSREKKERFSLILESASTNQTSMYLCASSQLRTSGAQFFGPGTRLTVL.

The rearrangement links TRBV27 to TRBJ1-2; TRBD1 agrees at 8 bases. CDR1 is MNHEY and CDR2 is SMNVEV in the germline V gene (reference sequence). Germline trimming cut 6 bases from V and 5 bases from J; bases unmatched to any gene: 8. The length of the CDR3 is 14 residues. CDR3 in DNA: TGTGCCAGCAGGGGAACAGGGGGTGTTTATGGCTACACCTTC. This translates into CASRGTGGVYGYTF.

This clone appeared a single time. The V and J genes are TRBV13 and TRBJ1-3, with 8 nucleotides matching TRBD1. J was trimmed by 3 bases and V by 2 bases; bases with no gene match: 3. Germline lookup yields CDR1 PRHDT and CDR2 FYEKMQ (reference sequence). The CDR3 totals 15 residues. CDR3 bases: TGTGCCAGCAGCTTACAGGGGGCGGGTGGAAACACCATATATTTT. Its translation: CASSLQGAGGNTIYF.

The chain combines TRBV6-5 with TRBJ2-5, with 8 bases fitting TRBD2. There are 15 residues in the CDR3. CDR1 and CDR2 from the germline V gene are MNHEY and SVGAGI. Germline trimming cut 5 bases from V and 4 bases from J; bases unmatched to any gene: 9. This chain's CDR3 is CASSTPGGARETQYF. The CDR3, as DNA: TGTGCCAGCAGTACCCCGGGAGGGGCAAGAGAGACCCAGTACTTC.

This clone was detected only once. CDR3 region: CASRLGQGENYGYTF. The CDR3 nucleotides are TGTGCCAGCAGACTGGGACAGGGGGAGAACTATGGCTACACCTTC. The chain is built from TRBV28 and TRBJ1-2; TRBD1 matches 11 bases. Germline assignment: CDR1 MDHEN and CDR2 SYDVKM. The J segment lost 2 bases and the V segment lost 6 bases, leaving 5 bases of the junction unmatched. The CDR3 runs to 15 residues.

The gene calls are TRBV7-9 and TRBJ2-3; weak D call: TRBD2 (7 bases). V was cut by 5 bases and J by 4 bases, with 19 bases left in between. Germline CDR1 SEHNR, CDR2 FQNEAQ (reference sequence). This CDR3 is built from 16 residues. The CDR3 loop is CASSTREGGSADTQYF. CDR3 bases: TGTGCCAGCAGCACCCGTGAGGGGGGGAGCGCAGATACGCAGTATTTT.

The chain joins TRBV28 to TRBJ1-5; D call uncertain. V was cut by 3 bases and J by 4 bases, with 10 bases left in between. The CDR3 loop spans 14 amino acids. Per the germline V gene, CDR1 is MDHEN and CDR2 is SYDVKM. Written as DNA, the CDR3 is TGTGCCAGCAGTTTTGGTCAGGTTAATCAGCCCCAGCATTTT. The encoded protein is CASSFGQVNQPQHF.

CDR3 bases: TGTGCCAGCAGCCCCTCTACTGAAGCTTTCTTT. Its protein is CASSPSTEAFF. The chain is built from TRBV13 and TRBJ1-1, with no clear D. V was trimmed by 5 bases and J by 5 bases, leaving 6 bases between them. This CDR3 is 11 amino acids long. CDR1 is PRHDT, CDR2 FYEKMQ, per germline (reference sequence).